Below, 26 T cell receptor beta chains from the same sample are listed, as sequenced in a study of cytomegalovirus exposure and HLA in healthy donors. TCRdb's table, derived via immunoSEQ multiplex PCR, lists solely in-frame clones and lacks some. The sample includes approximately 160,000 clones, roughly nine tenths of them seen just once. Sequencing used PBMCs. The receptors here all came from a young woman in good health and CMV-seropositive.

The gene calls are TRBV27 and TRBJ2-5, with D possibly being TRBD2 (5 bases). The CDR3 sequence is 13 residues long. V was pared by 3 bases and J by 4 bases, with 9 bases between. Germline V gene sequence: CDR1 MNHEY, CDR2 SMNVEV (reference sequence). CDR3 DNA: TGTGCCAGCAGTTTCGATGGAGGAGAGACCCAGTACTTC. This gives the protein CASSFDGGETQYF.

The chain links TRBV12-5 to TRBJ2-7; the D gene is possibly TRBD2 (6 bases). Germline V gene sequence: CDR1 LGHNT, CDR2 FRNRAP. V gave up 6 bases and J gave up 3 bases, with 9 bases separating them. This CDR3 comprises 12 residues. CDR3 loop: CASGPGVYEQYF. CDR3 DNA sequence: TGTGCTAGTGGCCCGGGGGTCTACGAGCAGTACTTC.

This rearrangement joins TRBV18 to TRBJ2-2, with TRBD2 matching 14 bases. Per germline, CDR1 KGHSH and CDR2 LQKENI. The CDR3 loop spans 18 amino acids. The V gene end was trimmed by 3 bases and the J gene end by 0 bases; junction bases not matched to a gene: 3. The CDR3 bases are TGTGCCAGCTCACCTTGGACTAGCGGGGGGCCGAACACCGGGGAGCTGTTTTTT. Translated: CASSPWTSGGPNTGELFF.

V gene TRBV28 combines with J gene TRBJ2-1; 7 positions agree with TRBD2. V shed 8 bases and J 2 bases; nucleotides not matched to a gene: 3. Germline lookup yields CDR1 MDHEN and CDR2 SYDVKM. The length of the CDR3 is 13 residues. CDR3 sequence (DNA): TGTGCCAGCCAGCGGGACCCCTACAATGAGCAGTTCTTC. Residues: CASQRDPYNEQFF.

This chain uses TRBV25-1 with TRBJ1-3; 8 bases match TRBD1. CDR1 is MGHDK, CDR2 SYGVNS, per germline. This CDR3 region has 15 residues. Unmatched junction bases numbered 4, after V lost 6 bases and J lost 0 bases. This chain's CDR3 is CASRSGGPSGNTIYF. The CDR3 bases are TGTGCCAGCAGATCAGGGGGCCCCTCTGGAAACACCATATATTTT.

The chain is built from TRBV7-2 and TRBJ2-7; D might be TRBD2 (7 bases). Germline loops: CDR1 SGHTA, CDR2 FQGNSA. This CDR3 spans 12 amino acids. V lost 5 bases, J lost 6 bases, and 11 bases lay in between. The CDR3 coding sequence is TGTGCCAGCAGCCAGGGAGGGGGCGAGCAGTACTTC. Translating it yields CASSQGGGEQYF.

The J gene is TRBJ2-7, the V gene TRBV27; TRBD2 agrees at 9 bases. CDR1 and CDR2 from the germline V gene are MNHEY and SMNVEV (reference sequence). J was trimmed by 3 bases and V by 4 bases; bases with no gene match: 7. The CDR3 is 15 amino acids. CDR3: CASSSGLATYYEQYF. For the CDR3, the DNA is TGTGCCAGCAGTTCTGGACTAGCGACCTACTACGAGCAGTACTTC.

The chain uses TRBV28 and TRBJ2-3; D remains unclear. Trimming pared 5 bases from V and 1 base from J, leaving 10 bases between. Per the germline V gene, CDR1 is MDHEN and CDR2 is SYDVKM. The CDR3 spans 14 residues. CDR3 nucleotides: TGTGCCAGCAGTCCCCTTGTTGGCACAGATACGCAGTATTTT. It translates to CASSPLVGTDTQYF.

The CDR3 loop is CASRSGAAYEQYF. The CDR3 DNA sequence: TGTGCCAGCAGGAGCGGGGCCGCCTACGAGCAGTACTTC. This chain connects TRBV2 to TRBJ2-7; 7 bases fit TRBD2. With 6 bases clipped from V and 2 bases from J, the junction kept 4 bases outside the gene matches. The germline V gene has CDR1 SNHLY and CDR2 FYNNEI. This CDR3 is 13 amino acids long.

The CDR3 DNA is TGCGCCAGCAGCCACGCCTTTAGCGGACCCTCCTACAATGAGCAGTTCTTC. Protein sequence: CASSHAFSGPSYNEQFF. This sequence joins TRBV4-3 and TRBJ2-1, with TRBD2 as a possible D gene (6 bases). Trimming took 3 bases from V and 0 from J, leaving 15 bases between them. Germline CDR1 is LGHNA and CDR2 is YSLEER. The CDR3 spans 17 residues.

This chain links TRBV4-1 with TRBJ2-5; D perhaps matches TRBD1 (6 bases). CDR3 length: 11 amino acids. Trimming removed 6 bases at V and 4 bases at J, with 6 bases between. The germline V gene has CDR1 MGHRA and CDR2 YSYEKL. The DNA of the CDR3 is TGCGCCAGCAGAGGGGGAGAGACCCAGTACTTC. Its protein product is CASRGGETQYF.

This chain uses TRBV4-3 with TRBJ2-6; D may be TRBD2 (6 bases). This CDR3 is built from 17 residues. CDR1 LGHNA and CDR2 YSLEER come from the germline V gene. Trimming removed 0 bases from V and 1 base from J, with 10 bases in between. This CDR3 is CASSQENGLSGANVLTF. The CDR3 nucleotides read TGCGCCAGCAGCCAAGAGAACGGACTATCTGGGGCCAACGTCCTGACTTTC.

This clone is a singleton in its sample. This chain connects TRBV5-1 to TRBJ2-7; TRBD1 agrees at 12 bases. CDR1 and CDR2 from the germline V gene are SGHRS and YFSETQ. The CDR3 totals 16 residues. The V and J ends lost 3 bases and 6 bases, in that order; junction bases with no gene match: 10. The CDR3 spells CASSWGTGGDISEQYF. The CDR3 DNA sequence: TGCGCCAGCAGCTGGGGGACAGGGGGCGACATTTCCGAGCAGTACTTC.

This chain links TRBV4-1 with TRBJ1-5; a weak D match, TRBD1 (6 bases). From germline, CDR1 is MGHRA and CDR2 YSYEKL. The CDR3 spans 20 residues. V lost 4 bases and J lost 2, with 27 bases in between. The CDR3 is CASSRAPNTGFGSGNQPQHF. The CDR3 DNA reads as TGCGCCAGCAGCCGAGCCCCAAATACAGGGTTTGGAAGCGGCAATCAGCCCCAGCATTTT.

The DNA of the CDR3 is TGCAGCGTTGATAGCGCCGGAGTCTGGGAGCAGTTCTTC. It is translated as CSVDSAGVWEQFF. V gene TRBV29-1 combines with J gene TRBJ2-1, with D tentatively TRBD2 (5 bases). V was pared by 3 bases and J by 10 bases, with 16 bases between. Germline loops: CDR1 SQVTM, CDR2 ANQGSEA. CDR3 length: 13 residues.

The chain carries TRBV12-5 and TRBJ1-2; D is perhaps TRBD1 (5 bases). Germline V CDR1 and CDR2: LGHNT, FRNRAP. The CDR3 length is 21 residues. V was pared by 0 bases and J by 0 bases, with 26 bases between. The CDR3 reads CASGLVRFSGTGDFTNYGYTF. As DNA, the CDR3 is TGTGCTAGTGGTTTGGTTCGATTTTCAGGGACGGGGGACTTCACTAACTATGGCTACACCTTC. Based on the CDR3 plus reference TRBV12-5 and TRBJ1-2, the full variable domain is DARVTQTPRHKVTEMGQEVTMRCQPILGHNTVFWYRQTMMQGLELLAYFRNRAPLDDSGMPKDRFSAEMPDATLATLKIQPSEPRDSAVYFCASGLVRFSGTGDFTNYGYTFGSGTRLTVV.

The chain combines TRBV4-2 with TRBJ2-1, with D possibly being TRBD2 (6 bases). The CDR3 length is 14 residues. V was cut by 1 base and J by 5 bases, with 9 bases left in between. Looked up from germline, CDR1 is LGHNA and CDR2 is YNFKEQ. This CDR3 reads CASSQAGVHNEQFF. Written as DNA, the CDR3 is TGTGCCAGCAGCCAAGCGGGGGTCCACAATGAGCAGTTCTTC.

The V call is TRBV19, the J call TRBJ2-3, with 8 positions matching TRBD1. Germline V gives CDR1 LNHDA, CDR2 SQIVND (reference sequence). CDR3 length: 16 residues. With V trimmed by 3 bases and J by 5 bases, 10 bases remained unmatched. In DNA form, the CDR3 reads TGTGCCAGTAGTATGTGGACAGGGACTCAGCGAGATACGCAGTATTTT. It translates to CASSMWTGTQRDTQYF. Combining the CDR3 with reference TRBV19 and TRBJ2-3 gives the whole variable domain DGGITQSPKYLFRKEGQNVTLSCEQNLNHDAMYWYRQDPGQGLRLIYYSQIVNDFQKGDIAEGYSVSREKKESFPLTVTSAQKNPTAFYLCASSMWTGTQRDTQYFGPGTRLTVL.

V usage is TRBV6-5 and J usage is TRBJ1-4, with D possibly being TRBD1 (6 bases). Between the trimmed V and J ends, which lost 5 bases and 2 bases, there was a span of 12 bases. Germline CDR1 MNHEY, CDR2 SVGAGI. CDR3 size: 15 residues. The CDR3 DNA reads TGTGCCAGCAGTCAACAGGGATCTACTAATGAAAAACTGTTTTTT. This codes for CASSQQGSTNEKLFF.

This chain uses TRBV28 with TRBJ1-4; 9 nucleotides line up with TRBD1. Losses at the gene ends were 9 bases for V and 7 bases for J; bases not matched to a gene: 18. The CDR3 consists of 17 residues. Germline CDR1 is MDHEN and CDR2 is SYDVKM. The CDR3 is CASHLAGQGGSGEKLFF. In nucleotides, the CDR3 is TGTGCCAGTCACTTAGCGGGACAGGGTGGGTCAGGTGAAAAACTGTTTTTT.

V usage is TRBV2 and J usage is TRBJ2-3; 10 bases match TRBD2. V was clipped by 5 bases and J by 3 bases; unmatched bases: 8. CDR1 and CDR2 (germline): SNHLY, FYNNEI. The CDR3 loop spans 16 amino acids. CDR3 coding DNA: TGTGCCAGCAGTAACAACCTAGCGGGAGTAACAGATACGCAGTATTTT. Translated: CASSNNLAGVTDTQYF.

This clone was seen a single time. The V and J genes are TRBV6-6 and TRBJ1-2, with D unresolved. CDR1 is MNHNY, CDR2 SVGAGI, per germline (reference sequence). Between the trimmed V and J ends, which lost 6 bases and 0 bases, there was a span of 14 bases. The CDR3 is 15 amino acids. As DNA, the CDR3 is TGTGCCAGCAGATTACTGGGAGAGCCTAACTATGGCTACACCTTC. It is translated as CASRLLGEPNYGYTF.

The V gene is TRBV7-6, the J gene TRBJ1-3; D is perhaps TRBD1 (6 bases). CDR3 size: 17 residues. Trimming cost V 1 base and J 0 bases, with 13 bases left between them. The germline V gene has CDR1 SGHVS and CDR2 FNYEAQ. The DNA for the CDR3 is TGTGCCAGCAGCTTAGGGCCGGGACACAGCTCTGGAAACACCATATATTTT. It is translated as CASSLGPGHSSGNTIYF.

The chain couples TRBV27 to TRBJ2-7; a weak D match, TRBD2 (5 bases). The CDR3 extends over 14 amino acids. V lost 9 bases and J 0 bases, leaving 15 bases between the germline ends. Germline values: CDR1 MNHEY, CDR2 SMNVEV (reference sequence). The chain's CDR3 is CASSAGSTSYEQYF. The CDR3, as DNA: TGTGCCAGTTCGGCGGGCAGTACCTCCTACGAGCAGTACTTC.

The chain recombines TRBV12-5 with TRBJ1-5; 9 positions match TRBD1. The CDR3 has 16 amino acids. Germline trimming cut 6 bases from V and 0 bases from J; bases unmatched to any gene: 6. CDR1 is LGHNT, CDR2 FRNRAP, per germline. This CDR3 is CASGGQGTYSNQPQHF. CDR3 DNA sequence: TGTGCTAGTGGGGGACAGGGTACTTATAGCAATCAGCCCCAGCATTTT.

The J gene is TRBJ1-5, the V gene TRBV19; no clear D gene. The CDR3 has 16 residues. Per the germline V gene, CDR1 is LNHDA and CDR2 is SQIVND (reference sequence). Trimming left V 5 bases short and J 2 bases short, with 16 bases between. The CDR3 loop is CASSVLSKGGNQPQHF. The CDR3 DNA reads as TGTGCCAGTAGTGTCCTCTCCAAGGGAGGCAATCAGCCCCAGCATTTT.